The 3 T cell receptor beta chains below were found in one sample sequenced in a study of blood T cells in healthy people across ages (dated by TCRdb to 2013 to 2016). Library preparation was by 5' RACE. Sequencing used an Illumina HiSeq 2500. A second PCR of roughly 7 to 12 cycles was run with a J-beta primer mix and a sample-barcoded 5' primer. Using fastp trimming at Q25 and MiXCR clonotype assembly, TCRdb reanalyzed the public sequencing data and kept in-frame beta chains. CDR3 protein sequences are deduplicated, and each keeps its most common genes and DNA. Recorded for this sample are some 690,000 distinct CDR3 sequences; over 20% of them occurred a single time. The ten most abundant clones make up about 20% of the sample. Sequenced: blood. The receptors come from a man aged 65 to 85 in good health.

This chain joins TRBV7-6 and TRBJ2-1; D is unresolved. V was cut by 2 bases and J by 3 bases, with 11 bases left in between. This CDR3 contains 15 residues. CDR1 and CDR2 from the germline V gene are SGHVS and FNYEAQ. Written as DNA, the CDR3 is TGTGCCAGCAGCTTACTCGACCTAAACTACAATGAGCAGTTCTTC. It specifies CASSLLDLNYNEQFF.

This clonotype was counted a few times. V gene TRBV5-5 combines with J gene TRBJ2-3, with 9 bases matching TRBD2. V was clipped by 3 bases and J by 2 bases; unmatched bases: 7. The CDR3 runs 16 residues. Germline CDR1 SGHKS, CDR2 YYEKEE (reference sequence). In DNA, the CDR3 is TGTGCCAGCAGCTCTAATAGCGGGAGTTTCACAGATACGCAGTATTTT. This gives the protein CASSSNSGSFTDTQYF.

This clonotype has more than one count but fewer than ten. The chain links TRBV7-2 to TRBJ1-1; maybe TRBD1 (6 bases). CDR3 length: 13 amino acids. Deletions cut 4 bases from V and 4 bases from J, with 10 bases between. Germline V lookup: CDR1 SGHTA, CDR2 FQGNSA. This CDR3 reads CASSSLGGTEAFF. CDR3 bases: TGTGCCAGCAGCTCCTTAGGGGGCACTGAAGCTTTCTTT.